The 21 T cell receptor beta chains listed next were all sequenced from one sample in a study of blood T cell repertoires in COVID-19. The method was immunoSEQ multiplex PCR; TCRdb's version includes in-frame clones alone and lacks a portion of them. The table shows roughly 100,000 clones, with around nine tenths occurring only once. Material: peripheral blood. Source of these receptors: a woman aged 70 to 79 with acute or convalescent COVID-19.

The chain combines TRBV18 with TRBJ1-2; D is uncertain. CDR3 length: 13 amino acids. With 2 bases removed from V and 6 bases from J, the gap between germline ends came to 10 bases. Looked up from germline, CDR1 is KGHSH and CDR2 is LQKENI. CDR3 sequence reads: CASSPSRSDGYTF. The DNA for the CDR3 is TGTGCCAGCTCACCAAGCCGGTCCGATGGCTACACCTTC.

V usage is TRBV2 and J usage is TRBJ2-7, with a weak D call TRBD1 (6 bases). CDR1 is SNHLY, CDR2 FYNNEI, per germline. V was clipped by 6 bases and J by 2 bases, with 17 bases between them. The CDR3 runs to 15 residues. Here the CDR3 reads CASRPRQVPTYEQYF. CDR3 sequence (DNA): TGTGCCAGCAGACCTAGACAGGTTCCAACCTACGAGCAGTACTTC.

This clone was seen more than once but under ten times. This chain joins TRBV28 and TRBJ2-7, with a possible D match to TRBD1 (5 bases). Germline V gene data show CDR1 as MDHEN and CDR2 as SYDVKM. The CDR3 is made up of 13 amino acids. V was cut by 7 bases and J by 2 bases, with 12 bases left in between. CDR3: CASNPGIPYEQYF. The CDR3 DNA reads TGTGCCAGCAACCCAGGGATCCCCTACGAGCAGTACTTC.

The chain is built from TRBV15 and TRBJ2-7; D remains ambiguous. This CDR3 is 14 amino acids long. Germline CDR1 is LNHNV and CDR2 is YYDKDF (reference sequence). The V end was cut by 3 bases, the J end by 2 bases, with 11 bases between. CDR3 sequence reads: CATSRARGTYEQYF. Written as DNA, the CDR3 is TGTGCCACCAGCAGGGCGCGAGGCACCTACGAGCAGTACTTC. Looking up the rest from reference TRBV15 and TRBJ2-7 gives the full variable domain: DAMVIQNPRYQVTQFGKPVTLSCSQTLNHNVMYWYQQKSSQAPKLLFHYYDKDFNNEADTPDNFQSRRPNTSFCFLDIRSPGLGDTAMYLCATSRARGTYEQYFGPGTRLTVT.

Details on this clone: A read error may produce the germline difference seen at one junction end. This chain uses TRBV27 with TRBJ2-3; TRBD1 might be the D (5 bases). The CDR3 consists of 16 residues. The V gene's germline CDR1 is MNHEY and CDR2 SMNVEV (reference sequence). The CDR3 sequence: CASSFNLLGPTGTQYF. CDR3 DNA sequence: TGTGCCAGCAGTTTCAACTTATTGGGCCCAACAGGTACGCAGTATTTT.

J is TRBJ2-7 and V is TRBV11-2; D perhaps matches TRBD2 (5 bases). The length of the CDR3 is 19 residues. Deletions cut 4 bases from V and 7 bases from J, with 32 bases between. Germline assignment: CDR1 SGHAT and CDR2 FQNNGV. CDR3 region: CASSSRPGSATFFLREQYF. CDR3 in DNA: TGTGCCAGCAGCTCCCGGCCGGGGTCCGCAACATTTTTCCTACGAGAGCAGTACTTC.

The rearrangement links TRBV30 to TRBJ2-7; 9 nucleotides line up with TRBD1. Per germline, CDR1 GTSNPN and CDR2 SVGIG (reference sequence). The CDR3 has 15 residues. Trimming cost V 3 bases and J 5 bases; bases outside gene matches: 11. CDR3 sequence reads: CAWSNEQGARHEQYF. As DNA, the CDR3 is TGTGCCTGGAGCAACGAACAGGGGGCTCGTCACGAGCAGTACTTC.

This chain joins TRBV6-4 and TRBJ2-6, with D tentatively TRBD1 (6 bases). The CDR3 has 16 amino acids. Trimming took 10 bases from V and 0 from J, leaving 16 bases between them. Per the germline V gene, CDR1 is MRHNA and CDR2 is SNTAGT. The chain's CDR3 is CANHRERNSGANVLTF. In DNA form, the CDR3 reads TGTGCCAACCACAGGGAACGCAACTCTGGGGCCAACGTCCTGACTTTC.

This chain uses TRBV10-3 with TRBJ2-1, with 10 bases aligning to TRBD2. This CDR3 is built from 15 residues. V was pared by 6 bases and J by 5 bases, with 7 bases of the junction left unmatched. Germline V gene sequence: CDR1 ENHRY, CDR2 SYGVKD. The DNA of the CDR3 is TGTGCCATCAGCCCCAGCGGGGGGGCAGACAATGAGCAGTTCTTC. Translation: CAISPSGGADNEQFF.

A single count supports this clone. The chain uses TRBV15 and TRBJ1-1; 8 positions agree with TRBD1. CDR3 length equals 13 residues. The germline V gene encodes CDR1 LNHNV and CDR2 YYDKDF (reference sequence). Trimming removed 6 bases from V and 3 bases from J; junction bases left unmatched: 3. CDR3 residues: CATSGQGHTEAFF. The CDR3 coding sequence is TGTGCCACCAGTGGACAGGGTCACACTGAAGCTTTCTTT.

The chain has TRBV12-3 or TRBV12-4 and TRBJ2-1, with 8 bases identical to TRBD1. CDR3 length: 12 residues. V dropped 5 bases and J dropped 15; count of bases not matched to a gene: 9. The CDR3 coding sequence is TGTGCCAGCAGTCCATCAGGGGGCGTGCTGTTCTTC. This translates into CASSPSGGVLFF.

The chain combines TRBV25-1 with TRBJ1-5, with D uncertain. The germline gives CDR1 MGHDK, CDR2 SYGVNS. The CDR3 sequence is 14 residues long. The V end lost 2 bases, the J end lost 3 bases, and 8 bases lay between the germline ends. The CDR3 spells CASSEVRDNQPQHF. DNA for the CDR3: TGTGCCAGCAGTGAAGTGAGGGACAATCAGCCCCAGCATTTT.

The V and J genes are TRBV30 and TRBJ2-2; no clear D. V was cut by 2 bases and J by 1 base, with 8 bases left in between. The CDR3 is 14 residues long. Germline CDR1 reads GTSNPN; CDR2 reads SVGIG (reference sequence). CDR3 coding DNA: TGTGCCTGGAGTCCCACGAGGAACACCGGGGAGCTGTTTTTT. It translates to CAWSPTRNTGELFF.

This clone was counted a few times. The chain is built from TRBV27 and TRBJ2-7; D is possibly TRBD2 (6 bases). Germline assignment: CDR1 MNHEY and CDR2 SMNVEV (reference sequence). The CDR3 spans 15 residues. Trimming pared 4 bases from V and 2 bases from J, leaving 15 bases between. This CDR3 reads CASSYDRRGAYEQYF. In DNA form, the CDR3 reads TGTGCCAGCAGTTACGATCGGCGGGGAGCCTACGAGCAGTACTTC.

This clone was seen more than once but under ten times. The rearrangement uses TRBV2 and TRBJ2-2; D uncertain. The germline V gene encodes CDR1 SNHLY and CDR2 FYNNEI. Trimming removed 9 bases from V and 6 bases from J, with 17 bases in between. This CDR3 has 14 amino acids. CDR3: CASKAGRSAGELFF. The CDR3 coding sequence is TGTGCCAGTAAAGCAGGCAGGTCAGCCGGGGAGCTGTTTTTT.

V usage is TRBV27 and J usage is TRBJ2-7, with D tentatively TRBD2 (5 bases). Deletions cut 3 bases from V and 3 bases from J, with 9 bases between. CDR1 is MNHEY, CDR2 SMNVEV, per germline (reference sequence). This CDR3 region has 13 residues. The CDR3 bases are TGTGCCAGCAGTTTGGCTCGGGACTACGAGCAGTACTTC. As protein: CASSLARDYEQYF.

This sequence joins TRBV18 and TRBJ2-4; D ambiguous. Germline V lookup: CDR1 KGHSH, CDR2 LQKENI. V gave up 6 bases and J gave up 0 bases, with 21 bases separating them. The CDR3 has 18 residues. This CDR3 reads CASSQTQPGALAKNIQYF. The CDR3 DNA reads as TGTGCCAGCTCGCAGACTCAGCCCGGCGCCTTAGCCAAAAACATTCAGTACTTC.

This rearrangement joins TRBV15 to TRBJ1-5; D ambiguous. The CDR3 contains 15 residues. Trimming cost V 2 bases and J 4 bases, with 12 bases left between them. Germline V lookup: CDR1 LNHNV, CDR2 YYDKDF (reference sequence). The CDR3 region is CATSRHTTGNQPQHF. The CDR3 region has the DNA TGTGCCACCAGCAGACACACAACGGGAAATCAGCCCCAGCATTTT.

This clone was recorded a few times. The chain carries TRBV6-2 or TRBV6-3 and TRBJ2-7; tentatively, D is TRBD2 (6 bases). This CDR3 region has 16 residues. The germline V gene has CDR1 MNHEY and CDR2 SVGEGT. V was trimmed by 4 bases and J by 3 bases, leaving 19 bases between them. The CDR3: CASSFREQRRGYEQYF. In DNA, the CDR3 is TGTGCCAGCAGTTTTCGAGAACAACGGAGGGGCTACGAGCAGTACTTC.

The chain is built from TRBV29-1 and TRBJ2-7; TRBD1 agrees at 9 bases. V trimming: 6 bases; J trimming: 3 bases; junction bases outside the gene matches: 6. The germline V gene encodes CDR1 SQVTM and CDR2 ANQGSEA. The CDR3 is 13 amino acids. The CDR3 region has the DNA TGCAGCGTACCGGGACAGGGCCGCTACGAGCAGTACTTC. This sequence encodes CSVPGQGRYEQYF.

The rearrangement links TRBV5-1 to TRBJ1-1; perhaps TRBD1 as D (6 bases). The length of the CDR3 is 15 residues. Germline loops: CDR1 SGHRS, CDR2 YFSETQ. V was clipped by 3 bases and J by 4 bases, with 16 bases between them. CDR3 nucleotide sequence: TGCGCCAGCAGCTCGGGTACAGGGTCGCGCACTGAAGCTTTCTTT. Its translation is CASSSGTGSRTEAFF.